The rows below give T cell receptor beta chains drawn from one sample of a study of blood T cell repertoires in COVID-19. Data came from immunoSEQ multiplex PCR; TCRdb stores just in-frame clones and leaves some out. Among approximately 74,000 clones listed, 65% to 85% were seen once. Input material: peripheral blood. The receptor source for this set is a woman at least 80 years old with active or convalescent COVID-19. Each CDR3 is given without its conserved first and last residue. The order of the fields is V gene, clone size, J gene, D gene, CDR3 protein. A D gene is named only where the DNA matches it firmly. Clone size is shown for a subset of rows, as once, few, many or a class of expanded clone.

TRBV30	-	TRBJ2-7	-	AWTLLQTGDEQY
TRBV10-3	few	TRBJ2-7	-	AISEGGLSYEQY
TRBV27	-	TRBJ2-3	-	ASSLISVGRGTDTQY
TRBV2	-	TRBJ1-2	TRBD1	ASSGLGQGYGYT
TRBV27	once	TRBJ2-1	TRBD1	ASSREGAQIYNEQF
TRBV27	-	TRBJ1-4	-	ASRRTGRGNEKLF
TRBV2	-	TRBJ2-3	TRBD2	ASSYGLAGGTQY
TRBV6-1	once	TRBJ1-5	-	ASSEWSQPQH
TRBV4-1	-	TRBJ1-3	TRBD1	ASSQGRTGGRSGNTIY
TRBV7-9	-	TRBJ1-5	TRBD1	ASSLAGTGANQPQH
TRBV18	-	TRBJ2-2	TRBD2	ASSPPGLAGTGELF
TRBV9	once	TRBJ2-3	TRBD2	ASSGTSGAADTQY
TRBV6-6	-	TRBJ1-2	TRBD1	ASSYSGQGPYGYT
TRBV3-1/TRBV3-2	-	TRBJ1-5	-	ASSPQGSNQPQH
TRBV7-9	-	TRBJ2-1	TRBD2	ASSLGLAGGRDEQF
TRBV3-1/TRBV3-2	-	TRBJ2-1	TRBD2	ASRDELARDEQF
TRBV3-1/TRBV3-2	-	TRBJ2-3	TRBD1	ASSQGHTGGSDTDTQY
TRBV11-2	-	TRBJ2-7	-	ASSFGGYEQY
TRBV27	-	TRBJ2-1	TRBD2	ASSPTSPSYNEQF
TRBV11-2	-	TRBJ2-7	TRBD2	ASSANGLAGAREQY
TRBV11-2	-	TRBJ2-7	TRBD1	ASSLDTGGYEQY
TRBV15	-	TRBJ2-7	-	ATSRDLDRLYEQY
TRBV5-1	-	TRBJ1-1	-	ASSSGQLRGGNTEAF
TRBV7-9	-	TRBJ2-7	TRBD1	ASSLMGTGPYEQY
TRBV7-3	once	TRBJ2-1	-	ASSLNQDNEQF
TRBV28	-	TRBJ1-1	TRBD1	ASDARQGANTEAF
TRBV7-2	once	TRBJ1-2	TRBD1	ASSTPIGGSGGYT
TRBV5-1	few	TRBJ2-2	TRBD2	ASSRGLAGGGTGELF
TRBV4-1	-	TRBJ2-3	TRBD2	ASSPQWAGGPDTDTQY
TRBV7-2	-	TRBJ2-5	TRBD2	ASSLSGVQETQY
TRBV11-2	few	TRBJ2-2	-	ASSFPGGTGELF
TRBV7-2	few	TRBJ1-2	-	ASSLSRGQGGYT
TRBV30	few	TRBJ2-7	TRBD1	AWSQTGNEQY
TRBV7-9	once	TRBJ2-5	TRBD2	ASNPGGNQETQY
TRBV11-3	once	TRBJ1-2	-	ASSLEQAAQDYGYT
TRBV28	-	TRBJ1-1	TRBD1	ASSAGTGIMNTEAF
TRBV6-2/TRBV6-3	-	TRBJ1-2	-	ASSSWSTVNYGYT
TRBV21-1	-	TRBJ1-2	-	ASSKEVGQGDLYGYT
TRBV5-1	-	TRBJ1-1	-	ASSLGGDTEAF
TRBV27	-	TRBJ2-3	TRBD2	ASSQGTSGRQDTQY
TRBV20-1	-	TRBJ2-7	-	SAAQGDEQY
TRBV19	few	TRBJ1-5	-	ATSSGGKPQH
TRBV4-1	-	TRBJ1-1	TRBD1	ASSQEVTGGKRSTEAF
TRBV4-1	-	TRBJ1-5	-	ASSQDRISGPQH
TRBV2	-	TRBJ2-5	-	ASTSVETQY
TRBV12-3/TRBV12-4	-	TRBJ1-2	-	ASSPSREGYT
TRBV27	-	TRBJ2-3	TRBD1	ASREFGTGTDTQY
TRBV7-2	-	TRBJ2-1	-	ASSFPLGGGSYNEQF
TRBV5-6	-	TRBJ2-7	TRBD2	ASSLTSGTYEQY
TRBV2	-	TRBJ2-7	-	ASSRDPGHRSYEQY
TRBV5-6	-	TRBJ1-2	TRBD1	ASSSGQGAMGYT
TRBV9	-	TRBJ2-3	-	ASSVYPARGSDTQY
TRBV12-2	-	TRBJ1-5	-	ASRLRQGKNQPQH
TRBV24-1	-	TRBJ1-5	-	ATQPGNNQPQH
TRBV6-6	-	TRBJ2-7	TRBD1	ASRSGTGAYEQY